This T cell receptor (beta chain) stems from a study of Ad26.COV2.S vaccination and SARS-CoV-2 variants. Study-wide context: Participant was drawn from the COV1001 Ad26.COV2.S trial arm.

Treatment noted: around 19 received Ad26.COV2.S at low or high dose, single or two shots; a few received placebo; per-sample allocation not given. At day 63 after the first vaccine or placebo injection, samples were drawn. The vaccine antigen was prefusion-stabilized Wuhan SARS-CoV-2 spike. Using immunoSEQ multiplex PCR, the repertoire was profiled, and TCRdb retains in-frame clones only, with some absent. The table has about 680,000 clones, more than 70% seen once. Findings and limits, study-wide: Vaccinees and placebo recipients showed similar non-spike TCR breadth.

In the case of this clone: Its matching antigen is unknown.

V lost 2 bases to trimming and J lost 5 bases, with 10 bases between them. Germline assignment: CDR1 LGHNA and CDR2 YNFKEQ. The CDR3 totals 14 residues. This TCR was sampled from a person between 18 and 59 years old who received the Ad26.COV2.S COVID-19 vaccine or a placebo. This chain links TRBV4-2 with TRBJ2-1; perhaps TRBD2 as D (6 bases). The source was peripheral blood, collected in a trial of Ad26.COV2.S vaccine versus placebo. CDR3 sequence reads: CASSQFGGNNEQFF. For the CDR3, the DNA is TGTGCCAGCAGCCAATTTGGCGGGAACAATGAGCAGTTCTTC.